A selection of T cell receptor beta chains follows, all from one sample in a study of blood T cell repertoires in COVID-19. Sequencing used immunoSEQ multiplex PCR; TCRdb keeps in-frame clones, though not all of them. Of 200,000 to 250,000 clones in the sample, approximately 80% were seen once. Sequencing was carried out using PBMCs or T cells enriched from blood (not recorded which). These receptor sequences come from a woman between 50 and 59 years old with acute COVID-19. Each CDR3 is given with its conserved first and last residue. The order of the fields is J gene, V gene, clone size, D gene, CDR3 protein, CDR3 DNA. D genes are given only for firm matches. A clone size is listed for some rows: how often the clone was seen (once, few, many), or a class if it is expanded.

TRBJ1-4,TRBV28,NA,NA,CASSLHRAGEKLFF,TGTGCCAGCAGTTTACACAGGGCCGGTGAAAAACTGTTTTTT
TRBJ2-4,TRBV21-1,NA,NA,CASSRPRTGATNIQYF,TGTGCCAGCAGCAGACCTAGGACAGGGGCGACAAACATTCAGTACTTC
TRBJ2-7,TRBV24-1,once,NA,CATSDSQGPPFGQYF,TGTGCCACCAGTGATTCCCAGGGGCCCCCCTTTGGGCAGTACTTC
TRBJ2-3,TRBV7-6,NA,NA,CASSSSQANTQYF,TGTGCCAGCAGCTCTTCCCAAGCAAATACGCAGTATTTT
TRBJ1-1,TRBV14,few,NA,CASSPLLGGSKDTEAFF,TGTGCCAGCAGCCCCCTCCTTGGGGGGTCAAAAGACACTGAAGCTTTCTTT
TRBJ1-4,TRBV11-1,NA,NA,CASSSAPAGGVEKLFF,TGTGCCAGCAGTTCCGCACCGGCGGGAGGAGTCGAAAAACTGTTTTTT
TRBJ1-2,TRBV27,few,NA,CASSRRGESYGYTF,TGTGCCAGCAGCCGCCGGGGGGAGAGTTATGGCTACACCTTC
TRBJ1-1,TRBV29-1,NA,NA,CSVEDLRGAHPEAFF,TGCAGCGTTGAAGATCTGCGGGGCGCCCATCCTGAAGCTTTCTTT
TRBJ1-5,TRBV4-1,NA,NA,CASSQDQVRSDQPQHF,TGCGCCAGCAGCCAAGATCAAGTGCGCTCCGATCAGCCCCAGCATTTT
TRBJ2-4,TRBV4-3,NA,TRBD1,CASSQDPDRVNIQYF,TGCGCCAGCAGCCAAGACCCCGACAGGGTAAACATTCAGTACTTC
TRBJ1-5,TRBV19,NA,NA,CASSGQFNQPQHF,TGTGCCAGTAGTGGACAGTTCAATCAGCCCCAGCATTTT
TRBJ1-6,TRBV4-3,few,NA,CASSLNMNSPLHF,TGCGCCAGCAGCCTTAACATGAATTCACCCCTCCACTTT
TRBJ2-6,TRBV3-1/TRBV3-2,NA,NA,CASSPVNSGANVLTF,TGTGCCAGCAGCCCGGTGAACTCTGGGGCCAACGTCCTGACTTTC
TRBJ2-3,TRBV9,few,NA,CASSVGGGVGTDTQYF,TGTGCCAGCAGCGTAGGAGGGGGGGTCGGGACAGATACGCAGTATTTT
TRBJ2-6,TRBV30,NA,NA,CARRGSGANVLTF,TGTGCCCGCCGGGGTTCTGGGGCCAACGTCCTGACTTTC
TRBJ1-4,TRBV10-3,NA,TRBD1,CAIRGQPNEKLFF,TGTGCCATCAGGGGACAGCCGAATGAAAAACTGTTTTTT
TRBJ1-5,TRBV10-3,NA,TRBD1,CAVGQGNQPQHF,TGTGCCGTGGGACAGGGTAATCAGCCCCAGCATTTT
TRBJ2-5,TRBV7-2,NA,TRBD1,CASSRQGGETQYF,TGTGCCAGCAGCCGACAGGGGGGGGAGACCCAGTACTTC
TRBJ2-1,TRBV10-3,NA,TRBD1,CAISESGTGGLGYNEQFF,TGTGCCATCAGTGAGTCTGGGACAGGGGGTCTTGGGTACAATGAGCAGTTCTTC
TRBJ1-2,TRBV19,NA,TRBD1,CASRTPDRVGGYTF,TGTGCCAGTAGGACACCGGACAGGGTGGGTGGCTACACCTTC
TRBJ1-5,TRBV29-1,NA,NA,CSVLGGGNQPQHF,TGCAGCGTTTTGGGAGGGGGCAATCAGCCCCAGCATTTT
TRBJ1-2,TRBV4-1,NA,NA,CAAGQYGYTF,TGCGCCGCCGGACAGTATGGCTACACCTTC
TRBJ1-1,TRBV7-3,NA,NA,CASSLGPLNTEAFF,TGTGCCAGCAGCTTAGGCCCACTGAACACTGAAGCTTTCTTT
TRBJ2-3,TRBV7-2,NA,TRBD1,CASSFRTGRTDTQYF,TGTGCCAGCAGCTTCCGGACAGGCCGCACAGATACGCAGTATTTT
TRBJ1-1,TRBV12-3/TRBV12-4,NA,NA,CASLVKGRNRAFF,TGTGCCAGCCTCGTTAAGGGGAGGAATCGGGCTTTCTTT
TRBJ2-3,TRBV9,NA,NA,CASSVDQPQVADTQYF,TGTGCCAGCAGCGTAGATCAGCCCCAGGTGGCAGATACGCAGTATTTT
TRBJ1-2,TRBV6-1,once,TRBD1,CASTKERGLSPPHF,TGTGCCAGCACCAAGGAGAGGGGGCTGAGCCCCCCTCACTTC
TRBJ2-2,TRBV10-2,NA,TRBD2,CASSSGRAGAGELFF,TGCGCCAGCAGTAGCGGGAGGGCCGGCGCCGGGGAGCTGTTTTTT
TRBJ1-4,TRBV14,NA,NA,CASSRQGRGVEKLFF,TGTGCCAGCAGCCGGCAGGGGAGGGGAGTCGAAAAACTGTTTTTT
TRBJ2-4,TRBV6-2/TRBV6-3,NA,TRBD1,CASSLTGGANIQYF,TGTGCCAGCAGCTTAACAGGGGGCGCAAACATTCAGTACTTC
TRBJ1-5,TRBV19,NA,TRBD1,CASSPPDRNLQPQHF,TGTGCCAGTAGTCCTCCGGACAGGAACCTGCAGCCCCAGCATTTT
TRBJ2-2,TRBV28,NA,TRBD1,CASRRTGGATTGELFF,TGTGCCAGCAGACGGACAGGGGGCGCGACCACCGGGGAGCTGTTTTTT
TRBJ2-1,TRBV27,NA,TRBD1,CASSLNRGHEQFF,TGTGCCAGCAGTTTGAACAGGGGGCATGAGCAGTTCTTC
TRBJ2-7,TRBV6-2/TRBV6-3,NA,TRBD1,CASSEPRTGDSHEQYF,TGTGCCAGCAGTGAGCCCCGTACAGGGGATTCCCACGAGCAGTACTTC
TRBJ1-5,TRBV30,few,NA,CAWSVQGFGQPQHF,TGTGCCTGGAGTGTACAGGGTTTCGGTCAGCCCCAGCATTTT
TRBJ1-2,TRBV9,NA,TRBD1,CASSALTGDYGYTF,TGTGCCAGCAGCGCCCTGACAGGGGACTATGGCTACACCTTC
TRBJ1-1,TRBV28,NA,NA,CASRTSLRTEAFF,TGTGCCAGTAGGACATCCCTGAGGACTGAAGCTTTCTTT
TRBJ2-7,TRBV28,NA,TRBD1,CASSDPGQTYEQYF,TGTGCCAGCAGCGACCCGGGACAGACCTACGAGCAGTACTTC
TRBJ2-1,TRBV9,NA,TRBD2,CASGEAGEPYNEQFF,TGTGCCAGCGGTGAAGCGGGAGAGCCTTACAATGAGCAGTTCTTC
TRBJ2-7,TRBV3-1/TRBV3-2,NA,TRBD2,CASSPLGLAGTYEQYF,TGTGCCAGCAGCCCACTGGGACTAGCGGGGACCTACGAGCAGTACTTC
TRBJ2-7,TRBV10-1,NA,TRBD2,CASSDITSGRSYEQYF,TGCGCCAGCAGCGATATTACTAGCGGGAGATCCTACGAGCAGTACTTC
TRBJ2-2,TRBV4-3,NA,TRBD2,CASSREILAGGAGELFF,TGCGCCAGCAGCCGGGAGATACTAGCGGGAGGGGCCGGGGAGCTGTTTTTT
TRBJ1-2,TRBV4-3,once,TRBD1,CASSQELTTGDGYTF,TGCGCCAGCAGCCAAGAACTCACGACAGGGGATGGCTACACCTTC
TRBJ1-6,TRBV28,NA,NA,CASSTRQVEFHF,TGTGCCAGCAGTACCAGACAGGTTGAGTTCCACTTT
TRBJ2-7,TRBV7-9,NA,NA,CASSSPPGLTYF,TGTGCCAGCAGCTCTCCACCGGGACTGACGTACTTC
TRBJ2-5,TRBV28,NA,TRBD1,CASSLNPTGGQKTQYF,TGTGCCAGCAGTTTAAACCCGACAGGGGGCCAAAAGACCCAGTACTTC